These 3 T cell receptor beta chains came from one sample sequenced in a study of T-cell reconstitution after alpha-beta-depleted transplantation in children. Preparation of the TCRbeta library used unique molecular identifiers. TCRdb analysed the PCR reads with MiXCR anew, one entry per CDR3 protein. The table has about 340,000 distinct CDR3 sequences, about a sixth seen once. Material: PBMCs, mostly from graft donor cells, obtained 360 days after TCRalphabeta/CD19-depleted stem cell transplant. The receptors shown here come from a male patient between 2 and 15 years old who had a stem cell transplant for acute lymphoblastic leukemia, so the T cells may come from the graft donor.

This clonotype came up many times. The chain is built from TRBV7-8 and TRBJ2-7, with 13 bases aligning to TRBD2. Germline V gene sequence: CDR1 SGHVS, CDR2 FQNEAQ. The trim removed 5 bases at V and 3 bases at J, leaving 4 bases unmatched. The CDR3 spans 15 residues. In DNA, the CDR3 is TGTGCCAGCAGCCCCGGGACTAGCGGGGTCTACGAGCAGTACTTC. Its protein is CASSPGTSGVYEQYF.

The sample holds a few counts of this clonotype. The chain uses TRBV15 and TRBJ2-7, with 8 bases identical to TRBD1. Trimming removed 4 bases from V and 1 base from J; junction bases left unmatched: 3. The CDR3 is 14 residues long. Germline CDR1 reads LNHNV; CDR2 reads YYDKDF (reference sequence). The CDR3 protein is CATSIDRGSYEQYF. CDR3 DNA: TGTGCCACCAGCATTGACAGGGGTTCCTACGAGCAGTACTTC.

This clonotype was seen a few times. The chain combines TRBV5-5 with TRBJ1-2, with D possibly TRBD1 on 6 matching bases. Germline assignment: CDR1 SGHKS and CDR2 YYEKEE (reference sequence). V lost 4 bases, J lost 4 bases, and 11 bases lay in between. The CDR3 has 13 residues. CDR3 sequence: CASSEDRPYGYTF. The CDR3, as DNA: TGTGCCAGCAGCGAAGACAGGCCCTATGGCTACACCTTC.